The source of this T cell receptor (beta chain) is a study of T-cell memory formation after mild COVID-19. Using its own MiXCR run on the 5' RACE reads, TCRdb lists one record per CDR3 protein. The sample records around 300,000 distinct CDR3 sequences, roughly 13% being singletons. Germline-derived CDR1 and CDR2 are SGHDT and YYEEEE. The CDR3 consists of 15 residues. V was cut by 4 bases and J by 2 bases, with 12 bases left in between. The sequence was collected from a man aged 18 to 30 who had mild COVID-19 (a few samples of this study predate the infection). Cell type and time point are not known. The sample comprised PBMCs or a T cell subset sorted from them (not recorded which). This chain connects TRBV5-6 to TRBJ2-2; possibly TRBD1 or TRBD2 for D (5 bases each). The DNA for the CDR3 is TGTGCCAGCAGCCCGGGACGGTACAACACCGGGGAGCTGTTTTTT. It specifies CASSPGRYNTGELFF.